One and the same sample provided the 29 T cell receptor beta chains below, sequenced in a study of cytomegalovirus exposure and HLA in healthy donors. Data came from immunoSEQ multiplex PCR; TCRdb stores just in-frame clones and leaves some out. The data contain roughly 140,000 clones, approximately 86% of them singletons. The sample taken for sequencing was PBMCs. Source of these receptors: a woman between 18 and 29 years old in good health and CMV-seropositive.

The rearrangement joins TRBV27 to TRBJ1-6; the match to TRBD1 covers 7 bases. This CDR3 region has 15 residues. Germline loops: CDR1 MNHEY, CDR2 SMNVEV (reference sequence). J gave up 7 bases and V 5 bases, and 8 bases lay outside the gene matches. The CDR3 DNA reads as TGTGCCAGCAGTAGAAATCCGGACAGGAATTCACCCCTCCACTTT. As protein: CASSRNPDRNSPLHF.

The rearrangement links TRBV18 to TRBJ1-2; the match to TRBD1 covers 7 bases. This CDR3 region has 16 residues. V lost 4 bases to trimming and J lost 2 bases; unmatched junction nucleotides: 10. Germline V gives CDR1 KGHSH, CDR2 LQKENI. CDR3 sequence reads: CASSQPGTAINYGYTF. In DNA, the CDR3 is TGTGCCAGCTCACAGCCCGGGACAGCAATCAACTATGGCTACACCTTC.

The CDR3: CASSQRDRRTYEQYF. DNA for the CDR3: TGTGCCAGCAGTCAAAGGGACAGGCGCACCTACGAGCAGTACTTC. This chain links TRBV6-5 with TRBJ2-7, with 8 bases identical to TRBD1. This CDR3 is 15 amino acids long. Trimming cost V 5 bases and J 2 bases; bases outside gene matches: 8. CDR1 and CDR2 (germline): MNHEY, SVGAGI.

As regards this clone: At one of its ends the junction is not consistent with the germline gene, which may arise from a read error. Other DNA sequences within the sample encode an identical CDR3. The V and J genes are TRBV5-5 and TRBJ1-5, with 9 positions matching TRBD1. The germline V gene encodes CDR1 SGHKS and CDR2 YYEKEE (reference sequence). This CDR3 spans 15 amino acids. The CDR3 bases are TGCGCCAGCAGCTTGGACAGGGGTAGCAATCAGCCCCAGCATTTT. Translating it yields CASSLDRGSNQPQHF.

This clone appeared a single time. The J gene is TRBJ1-1, the V gene TRBV15, with 8 bases that match TRBD1. The germline CDR1 and CDR2 sequences are LNHNV and YYDKDF (reference sequence). This CDR3 is built from 14 residues. Unmatched junction bases numbered 4, after V lost 3 bases and J lost 4 bases. The CDR3 DNA follows: TGTGCCACCAGCAGGGACAGGGCGAGCACTGAAGCTTTCTTT. This gives the protein CATSRDRASTEAFF.

The genes are TRBV28 and TRBJ1-2; D remains ambiguous. This CDR3 region has 16 residues. The V end lost 0 bases, the J end lost 5 bases, and 16 bases lay between the germline ends. The V gene's germline CDR1 is MDHEN and CDR2 SYDVKM. The CDR3 protein is CASSLWGDAGRYGYTF. DNA of the CDR3: TGTGCCAGCAGTTTATGGGGCGATGCCGGGAGGTATGGCTACACCTTC.

The chain joins TRBV25-1 to TRBJ2-1; 9 bases fit TRBD2. Germline V CDR1 and CDR2: MGHDK, SYGVNS. With V trimmed by 4 bases and J by 5 bases, 12 bases remained unmatched. CDR3 length equals 17 residues. This chain's CDR3 is CASSAGGVAGVHNEQFF. The CDR3 nucleotides are TGTGCCAGCAGTGCTGGTGGGGTAGCGGGAGTCCACAATGAGCAGTTCTTC.

The V and J genes are TRBV6-5 and TRBJ2-7; 8 nucleotides agree with TRBD2. Per the germline V gene, CDR1 is MNHEY and CDR2 is SVGAGI. Trimming at V came to 3 bases and at J to 3 bases, leaving 7 bases not matched to a gene. This CDR3 region has 15 residues. CDR3 residues: CASSYSRLAYYEQYF. The CDR3 nucleotides read TGTGCCAGCAGTTATTCGCGACTAGCGTACTACGAGCAGTACTTC.

The chain links TRBV6-5 to TRBJ1-5; D uncertain. V lost 8 bases to trimming and J lost 5 bases, with 10 bases between them. Looked up from germline, CDR1 is MNHEY and CDR2 is SVGAGI. The CDR3 is 12 residues long. The chain's CDR3 is CASRDGDQPQHF. CDR3 DNA: TGTGCCAGCCGTGACGGGGATCAGCCCCAGCATTTT.

The chain has TRBV5-1 and TRBJ2-5; 8 nucleotides align to TRBD1. The CDR3 runs to 14 residues. CDR1 and CDR2 (germline): SGHRS, YFSETQ. Trimming took 4 bases from V and 5 from J; bases not matched to a gene: 7. CDR3 coding DNA: TGCGCCAGCAGCAAAGGACAGGGTCTGGAGACCCAGTACTTC. Protein product: CASSKGQGLETQYF.

CDR3 bases: TGTGCCAGCAGTGAAAGGGACAGGATGAATGAAAAACTGTTTTTT. Translated, it gives CASSERDRMNEKLFF. The chain recombines TRBV6-1 with TRBJ1-4; 8 bases agree with TRBD1. J lost 5 bases, V lost 2 bases, and 4 bases had no gene match. Germline V lookup: CDR1 MNHNS, CDR2 SASEGT. CDR3 length: 15 amino acids.

This sequence joins TRBV7-2 and TRBJ1-2; D not certain. The germline CDR1 and CDR2 sequences are SGHTA and FQGNSA. This CDR3 has 16 amino acids. V was pared by 1 base and J by 0 bases, with 12 bases between. The CDR3 DNA is TGTGCCAGCAGCTTAGACAGCAGGATCGCTAACTATGGCTACACCTTC. It is translated as CASSLDSRIANYGYTF.

This clone was counted a single time. The rearrangement joins TRBV19 to TRBJ1-5; a weak D match, TRBD1 (5 bases). The V end was cut by 5 bases, the J end by 4 bases, with 15 bases between. Per germline, CDR1 LNHDA and CDR2 SQIVND (reference sequence). The CDR3 is made up of 15 amino acids. The CDR3 loop reads CASSPGHINNQPQHF. The CDR3 DNA follows: TGTGCCAGTAGTCCCGGACACATTAATAATCAGCCCCAGCATTTT. The full variable domain, completed using reference TRBV19 and TRBJ1-5, is DGGITQSPKYLFRKEGQNVTLSCEQNLNHDAMYWYRQDPGQGLRLIYYSQIVNDFQKGDIAEGYSVSREKKESFPLTVTSAQKNPTAFYLCASSPGHINNQPQHFGDGTRLSIL.

This chain uses TRBV7-2 with TRBJ1-6; 12 bases align to TRBD1. The CDR3 extends over 16 amino acids. V was pared by 5 bases and J by 10 bases, with 9 bases of the junction left unmatched. Germline V gives CDR1 SGHTA, CDR2 FQGNSA. The CDR3 here is CASSGRDRGRSSPLHF. The CDR3 nucleotides read TGTGCCAGCAGCGGACGGGACAGGGGGCGATCGTCACCCCTCCACTTT.

This clone has only one observation. The genes are TRBV6-5 and TRBJ2-1, with 7 bases that match TRBD2. This CDR3 region has 14 residues. The V gene's germline CDR1 is MNHEY and CDR2 SVGAGI. V gave up 5 bases and J gave up 9 bases; unmatched junction bases: 10. The CDR3 coding sequence is TGTGCCAGCAGTCTAGCGGCGAGGGCGGGTGAGCAGTTCTTC. Protein: CASSLAARAGEQFF.

This clone appeared a few times. The chain carries TRBV28 and TRBJ1-2; D not certain. CDR1 and CDR2 from the germline V gene are MDHEN and SYDVKM. V dropped 2 bases and J dropped 2 bases, with 6 bases sitting between them. This CDR3 comprises 13 residues. CDR3 nucleotides: TGTGCCAGCAGTTTAGGGCCGAACTATGGCTACACCTTC. Amino acids: CASSLGPNYGYTF.

V is TRBV7-2 and J is TRBJ2-7; 11 positions agree with TRBD1. This CDR3 region has 15 residues. Losses at the gene ends were 1 base for V and 9 bases for J; bases not matched to a gene: 8. Germline-derived CDR1 and CDR2 are SGHTA and FQGNSA. The CDR3 DNA reads TGTGCCAGCAGCTTAGGCGGGACAGGGGGGACGCTGCAGTACTTC. Translating gives CASSLGGTGGTLQYF.

This chain links TRBV19 with TRBJ2-7; 11 bases map to TRBD2. The V and J ends lost 9 bases and 2 bases, in that order; junction bases with no gene match: 12. The CDR3 length is 16 residues. The germline CDR1 and CDR2 sequences are LNHDA and SQIVND (reference sequence). DNA for the CDR3: TGTGCCAGCACAACTCCCGGGACTAGCGGCACCTACGAGCAGTACTTC. Protein sequence: CASTTPGTSGTYEQYF.

By frequency in the sample, this clone is medium-sized. This chain connects TRBV2 to TRBJ1-4; 9 bases align to TRBD1. With 4 bases clipped from V and 10 bases from J, the junction kept 1 base outside the gene matches. From germline, CDR1 is SNHLY and CDR2 FYNNEI. The CDR3 sequence is 12 residues long. The chain's CDR3 is CASSATGGKLFF. The CDR3 region has the DNA TGTGCCAGCAGTGCGACAGGGGGAAAACTGTTTTTT.

The chain joins TRBV7-2 to TRBJ2-1, with 10 bases fitting TRBD2. V lost 6 bases to trimming and J lost 4 bases; unmatched junction nucleotides: 6. The CDR3 has 15 amino acids. CDR1 and CDR2 (germline): SGHTA, FQGNSA. CDR3 in amino acids: CASSQLAGGYNEQFF. The CDR3 DNA sequence: TGTGCCAGCAGTCAATTAGCGGGGGGATACAATGAGCAGTTCTTC.

This clone was found once. V usage is TRBV5-6 and J usage is TRBJ2-1; a weak D match, TRBD2 (5 bases). The V and J ends lost 7 bases and 9 bases respectively, with 20 bases between them. CDR1 and CDR2 (germline): SGHDT, YYEEEE. The CDR3 has 14 amino acids. CDR3 protein: CASGLYGDRGEQFF. CDR3 DNA: TGTGCCAGCGGCCTCTACGGGGATCGGGGTGAGCAGTTCTTC.

The chain recombines TRBV4-2 with TRBJ2-7; 8 bases line up with TRBD2. V was pared by 0 bases and J by 2 bases, with 9 bases of the junction left unmatched. Germline CDR1 reads LGHNA; CDR2 reads YNFKEQ. The CDR3 consists of 17 residues. The CDR3: CASSQDRGLVFPYEQYF. CDR3 nucleotides: TGTGCCAGCAGCCAAGATAGGGGACTAGTGTTCCCCTACGAGCAGTACTTC.

The chain couples TRBV7-9 to TRBJ1-6, with 8 bases aligning to TRBD1. Trimming removed 5 bases from V and 6 bases from J; junction bases left unmatched: 3. Germline CDR1 SEHNR, CDR2 FQNEAQ (reference sequence). There are 14 residues in the CDR3. CDR3 amino acids: CASSRDRGNSPLHF. DNA of the CDR3: TGTGCCAGCAGCCGCGACAGGGGTAATTCACCCCTCCACTTT. Full variable domain (missing parts from reference TRBV7-9 and TRBJ1-6): DTGVSQNPRHKITKRGQNVTFRCDPISEHNRLYWYRQTLGQGPEFLTYFQNEAQLEKSRLLSDRFSAERPKGSFSTLEIQRTEQGDSAMYLCASSRDRGNSPLHFGNGTRLTVT.

The chain uses TRBV28 and TRBJ2-7; D unresolved. Looked up from germline, CDR1 is MDHEN and CDR2 is SYDVKM. V dropped 5 bases and J dropped 0 bases, with 5 bases sitting between them. This CDR3 is 12 amino acids long. As DNA, the CDR3 is TGTGCCAGCAGTCCCCTCTCCTACGAGCAGTACTTC. Its translation is CASSPLSYEQYF.

The J gene is TRBJ2-1, the V gene TRBV4-2, with TRBD2 matching 9 bases. From germline, CDR1 is LGHNA and CDR2 YNFKEQ. The J segment lost 7 bases and the V segment lost 3 bases, leaving 7 bases of the junction unmatched. The CDR3 totals 15 residues. In nucleotides, the CDR3 is TGTGCCAGCAGCCATTTAGCGGGGGAGGGAAATGAGCAGTTCTTC. Protein product: CASSHLAGEGNEQFF.

The genes are TRBV13 and TRBJ2-5; 7 nucleotides agree with TRBD2. This CDR3 has 15 amino acids. With 3 bases clipped from V and 7 bases from J, the junction kept 11 bases outside the gene matches. CDR1 is PRHDT and CDR2 is FYEKMQ in the germline V gene (reference sequence). The CDR3 DNA reads TGTGCCAGCAGCTTTTGGAGTAGCGGGTTGGGGACCCAGTACTTC. This gives the protein CASSFWSSGLGTQYF.

The rearrangement joins TRBV19 to TRBJ1-2, with TRBD1 matching 9 bases. Trimming removed 5 bases from V and 6 bases from J; junction bases left unmatched: 10. This CDR3 has 15 residues. Per germline, CDR1 LNHDA and CDR2 SQIVND (reference sequence). Here the CDR3 DNA reads TGTGCCAGTAGTCCCCGAGGTCGGACAGGGGATGGCTACACCTTC. It is translated as CASSPRGRTGDGYTF. Based on the CDR3 plus reference TRBV19 and TRBJ1-2, the full variable domain is DGGITQSPKYLFRKEGQNVTLSCEQNLNHDAMYWYRQDPGQGLRLIYYSQIVNDFQKGDIAEGYSVSREKKESFPLTVTSAQKNPTAFYLCASSPRGRTGDGYTFGSGTRLTVV.

This rearrangement joins TRBV7-2 to TRBJ1-5, with 9 positions matching TRBD1. The germline V gene encodes CDR1 SGHTA and CDR2 FQGNSA. The ends lost 4 bases at V and 1 base at J; junction bases unmatched: 11. The CDR3 spans 18 residues. CDR3 loop: CASSYDRGVPESNQPQHF. CDR3 DNA sequence: TGTGCCAGCAGCTACGACAGGGGGGTTCCGGAAAGCAATCAGCCCCAGCATTTT.

The chain carries TRBV19 and TRBJ1-2; D possibly corresponds to TRBD1 (6 bases). Germline V CDR1 and CDR2: LNHDA, SQIVND (reference sequence). The germline V and J ends were trimmed by 3 bases and 2 bases, with 16 bases remaining between them. This CDR3 has 16 amino acids. The chain's CDR3 is CASSIPQQGKNYGYTF. DNA for the CDR3: TGTGCCAGTAGTATCCCACAACAGGGAAAGAACTATGGCTACACCTTC.